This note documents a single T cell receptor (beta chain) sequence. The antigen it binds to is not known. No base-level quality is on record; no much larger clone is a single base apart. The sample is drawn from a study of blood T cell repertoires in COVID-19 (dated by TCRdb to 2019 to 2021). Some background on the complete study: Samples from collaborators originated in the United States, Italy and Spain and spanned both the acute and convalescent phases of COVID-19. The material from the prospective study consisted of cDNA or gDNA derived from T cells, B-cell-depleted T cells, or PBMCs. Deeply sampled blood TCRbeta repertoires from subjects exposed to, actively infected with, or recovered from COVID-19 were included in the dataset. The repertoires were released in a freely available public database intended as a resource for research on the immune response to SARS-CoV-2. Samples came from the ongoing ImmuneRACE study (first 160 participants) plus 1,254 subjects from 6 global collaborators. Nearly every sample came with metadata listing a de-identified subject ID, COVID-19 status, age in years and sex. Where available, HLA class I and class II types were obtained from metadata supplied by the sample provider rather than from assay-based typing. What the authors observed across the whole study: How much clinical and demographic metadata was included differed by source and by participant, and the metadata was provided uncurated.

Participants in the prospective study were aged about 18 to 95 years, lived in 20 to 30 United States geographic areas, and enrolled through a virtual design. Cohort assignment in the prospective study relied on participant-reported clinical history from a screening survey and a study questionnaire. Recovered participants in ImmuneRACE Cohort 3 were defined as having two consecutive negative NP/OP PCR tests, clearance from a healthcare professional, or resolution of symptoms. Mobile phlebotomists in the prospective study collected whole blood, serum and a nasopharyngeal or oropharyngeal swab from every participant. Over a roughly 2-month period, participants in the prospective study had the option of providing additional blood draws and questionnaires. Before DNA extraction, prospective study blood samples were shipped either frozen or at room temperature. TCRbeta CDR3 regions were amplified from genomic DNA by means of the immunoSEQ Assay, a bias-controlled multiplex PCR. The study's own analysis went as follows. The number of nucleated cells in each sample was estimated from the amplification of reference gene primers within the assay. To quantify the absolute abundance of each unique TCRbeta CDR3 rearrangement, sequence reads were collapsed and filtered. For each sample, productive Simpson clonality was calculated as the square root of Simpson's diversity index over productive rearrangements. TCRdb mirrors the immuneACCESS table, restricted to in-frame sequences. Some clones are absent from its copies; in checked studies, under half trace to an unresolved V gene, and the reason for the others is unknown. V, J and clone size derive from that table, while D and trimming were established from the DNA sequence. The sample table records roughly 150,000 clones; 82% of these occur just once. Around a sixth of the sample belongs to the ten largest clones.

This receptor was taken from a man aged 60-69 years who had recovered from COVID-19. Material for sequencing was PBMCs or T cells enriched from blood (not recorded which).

The CDR3 in this case is CASSLTGGPPDEQYF. The DNA sequence reads TGCGCCAGCAGCTTGACCGGGGGGCCCCCCGACGAGCAGTACTTC. Rearrangement joined TRBV5-1 to TRBJ2-7; D gene: possibly TRBD2, on 7 matching bases. Including the terminal cysteine and phenylalanine, the CDR3 comprises 15 residues. Of all the DNA, just the CDR3 is kept, 45 bases in frame from base 1. The germline V gene specifies SGHRS as CDR1 and YFSETQ as CDR2. V lost 1 base and J lost 5 bases; the stretch between them is 16 bases long.